The following is a T cell receptor (beta chain) sequence with its context. The data were obtained in a study of T cell changes during pregnancy in multiple sclerosis. V trimming: 7 bases; J trimming: 3 bases; junction bases outside the gene matches: 5. Per germline, CDR1 MRHNA and CDR2 SNTAGT. The length of the CDR3 is 15 residues. Data came from immunoSEQ multiplex PCR; TCRdb stores just in-frame clones and leaves some out. The table lists some 60,000 clones, roughly 90% of them singletons. Here the sequenced sample was peripheral blood, taken after pregnancy. The TCR was taken from a female donor in good health, enrolled as a control in a pregnancy study. The chain recombines TRBV6-4 with TRBJ2-2; 10 bases align to TRBD2. This chain's CDR3 is CASKTGTSDTGELFF. The CDR3 DNA reads TGTGCCAGCAAAACCGGGACTAGCGACACCGGGGAGCTGTTTTTT.